The 18 T cell receptor beta chains reported below all come from one sample, sequenced in a study of blood T cells in healthy people across ages. Alongside a J-beta primer mix, a sample-barcoded 5' primer served in a second PCR lasting about 7 to 12 cycles. MiXCR, run by TCRdb on the 5' RACE reads, gives a single entry per CDR3 protein. The sample has 600,000 to 800,000 distinct CDR3 sequences, approximately 52% seen once; the top ten hold approximately 13%. Sequenced sample: blood. The receptors here all came from a woman of 80 years or more in good health.

The J gene is TRBJ2-7, the V gene TRBV2; a possible D gene is TRBD1 (5 bases). V gave up 2 bases and J gave up 10 bases, with 15 bases separating them. CDR3 length equals 13 residues. Germline V lookup: CDR1 SNHLY, CDR2 FYNNEI. The CDR3 is CASSEHGAYKQYF. The DNA of the CDR3 is TGTGCCAGCAGTGAACATGGGGCCTACAAACAGTACTTC.

This clonotype was recorded many times. This chain connects TRBV5-6 to TRBJ2-3; the D gene is possibly TRBD1 (5 bases). Trimming cost V 4 bases and J 10 bases, with 19 bases left between them. Germline assignment: CDR1 SGHDT and CDR2 YYEEEE. The CDR3 has 14 amino acids. CDR3 bases: TGTGCCAGCAGCCCTCGGACACTACCCGTTTCGCAGTATTTT. It yields the protein CASSPRTLPVSQYF.

This chain uses TRBV12-5 with TRBJ1-1, with D tentatively TRBD1 (5 bases). V lost 1 base to trimming and J lost 4 bases, with 7 bases between them. This CDR3 is built from 13 residues. CDR1 is LGHNT, CDR2 FRNRAP, per germline. Here the CDR3 DNA reads TGTGCTAGTGGTTTGGAAAGGGGCACTGAAGCTTTCTTT. Residues: CASGLERGTEAFF.

This clonotype was counted once. A much larger clone sits a single nucleotide away, making a read error possible. The chain employs TRBV6-2 or TRBV6-3 and TRBJ2-1; a possible D gene is TRBD2 (5 bases). The closer fit of TRBJ2-7 to the DNA end suggests the J call may be wrong. Germline CDR1 MNHEY, CDR2 SVGEGT. The CDR3 totals 15 residues. The CDR3 region has the DNA TGTGCCAGTGAGGGTGATTCCCTCCGATACAATGAGCAGTACTTC. This encodes CASEGDSLRYNEQYF.

Here the CDR3 DNA reads TGTGCCAGCAGCTTAGGTGGCGGGGGGGGGCGCAATGAGCAGTTCTTC. Translation: CASSLGGGGGRNEQFF. The chain uses TRBV7-2 and TRBJ2-1, with 9 bases matching TRBD2. Germline trimming cut 1 base from V and 6 bases from J; bases unmatched to any gene: 7. The CDR3 length is 16 residues. Germline-derived CDR1 and CDR2 are SGHTA and FQGNSA.

This clonotype came up a few times. This may arise from a read error, as a much more abundant clone is one base away. The V gene is TRBV6-6, the J gene TRBJ2-5; a weak D match, TRBD1 (5 bases). Germline V gene lookup returns CDR1 MNHNY and CDR2 SVGAGI (reference sequence). Trimming left V 3 bases short and J 11 bases short, with 25 bases between. This CDR3 has 16 amino acids. The DNA of the CDR3 is TGTGCCAGCAGTTATTGGACATTGAAGGGGCACAATGAGCAGTACTTC. Encoded protein: CASSYWTLKGHNEQYF.

The sample holds many counts of this clonotype. The J gene is TRBJ2-6, the V gene TRBV7-9, with D perhaps TRBD2 (5 bases). Trimming stripped 5 bases from V and 2 bases from J, with 13 bases between. The germline gives CDR1 SEHNR, CDR2 FQNEAQ (reference sequence). The CDR3 sequence is 16 residues long. Here the CDR3 reads CASSQDSPTGANVLTF. The CDR3 DNA reads TGTGCCAGCAGCCAGGACTCTCCGACTGGGGCCAACGTCCTGACTTTC.

For this clonotype: A much larger clone sits a single nucleotide away, making a read error possible. The chain has TRBV12-3 or TRBV12-4 and TRBJ2-5; D is ambiguous. The germline V and J ends were trimmed by 5 bases and 2 bases, with 9 bases remaining between them. The CDR3 is 13 amino acids. The DNA of the CDR3 is TGTGCCAGCAGTATGACTGGACAAGAGACCCAGTACTTC. It codes for CASSMTGQETQYF.

The chain combines TRBV7-9 with TRBJ2-4, with D possibly TRBD1 on 6 matching bases. Germline CDR1 SEHNR, CDR2 FQNEAQ (reference sequence). V lost 1 base, J lost 15 bases, and 16 bases lay in between. This CDR3 has 13 amino acids. CDR3 nucleotide sequence: TGTGCCAGCAGCTTAGAGAATCGGGACAAGTGGTACTTC. This encodes CASSLENRDKWYF.

This clonotype occurred many times. V and J are TRBV15 and TRBJ2-1, with TRBD1 matching over 9 bases. Germline V gene data show CDR1 as LNHNV and CDR2 as YYDKDF (reference sequence). V gave up 5 bases and J gave up 9 bases; unmatched junction bases: 5. The CDR3 covers 13 residues. CDR3 region: CATSLGQGGEQFF. The CDR3 DNA reads TGTGCCACCAGCTTGGGACAGGGCGGTGAGCAGTTCTTC.

In this sample, this clonotype turned up a few times. The J gene is TRBJ1-6, the V gene TRBV5-1; the D is unclear. The V end lost 0 bases, the J end lost 9 bases, and 13 bases lay between the germline ends. Germline V lookup: CDR1 SGHRS, CDR2 YFSETQ. There are 15 residues in the CDR3. Written as DNA, the CDR3 is TGCGCCAGCAGCTTGGGGGCCTTAGGTGGTTCACCCCTCCACTTT. Protein sequence: CASSLGALGGSPLHF.

This rearrangement joins TRBV28 to TRBJ1-5; D uncertain. The ends were cut back, 7 bases at V and 3 bases at J, with 19 bases in the middle. Germline V gives CDR1 MDHEN, CDR2 SYDVKM. This CDR3 spans 16 amino acids. CDR3 nucleotide sequence: TGTGCCAGCAACCACCAGCGGCCGCTTATCAATCAGCCCCAGCATTTT. This encodes CASNHQRPLINQPQHF.

The V and J genes are TRBV6-6 and TRBJ2-3; TRBD2 agrees at 14 bases. Losses at the gene ends were 6 bases for V and 2 bases for J; bases not matched to a gene: 4. CDR1 and CDR2 from the germline V gene are MNHNY and SVGAGI (reference sequence). This CDR3 is built from 16 residues. In DNA form, the CDR3 reads TGTGCCAGCAGATCGGGACTAGCGGGGGTCACAGATACGCAGTATTTT. Encoded protein: CASRSGLAGVTDTQYF.

This rearrangement joins TRBV20-1 to TRBJ1-5; D perhaps matches TRBD1 (5 bases). Germline-derived CDR1 and CDR2 are DFQATT and SNEGSKA (reference sequence). The CDR3 is made up of 15 amino acids. V lost 2 bases, J lost 4 bases, and 15 bases lay in between. For the CDR3, the DNA is TGCAGTGCTAGACCCGGGGGGGTTGGAAATCAGCCCCAGCATTTT. Protein sequence: CSARPGGVGNQPQHF.

This clonotype has at least ten counts. V and J are TRBV2 and TRBJ1-6; D is ambiguous. This CDR3 is built from 12 residues. Trimming left V 10 bases short and J 8 bases short, with 12 bases between. CDR1 is SNHLY and CDR2 is FYNNEI in the germline V gene. Here the CDR3 reads CATRRADSPLHF. The DNA of the CDR3 is TGTGCCACTCGGAGGGCAGATTCACCCCTCCACTTT.

This clonotype was observed at least ten times. The J gene is TRBJ2-4, the V gene TRBV10-1; D is perhaps TRBD1 or TRBD2 (5 bases each). Germline CDR1 reads WNHNN; CDR2 reads SYGVQD (reference sequence). Trimming took 5 bases from V and 8 from J, leaving 16 bases between them. This CDR3 has 14 residues. The CDR3 sequence: CASSKRTLGDIQYF. DNA for the CDR3: TGCGCCAGCAGTAAGAGGACCCTGGGGGACATTCAGTACTTC.

The J gene is TRBJ1-2, the V gene TRBV12-3 or TRBV12-4; TRBD1 aligns across 9 bases. V gave up 3 bases and J gave up 7 bases; unmatched junction bases: 12. The CDR3 length is 16 residues. CDR3 nucleotide sequence: TGTGCCAGCAGTTTTGCGGGTCATGACAGGGGGTCTGGCTACACCTTC. Its translation is CASSFAGHDRGSGYTF.

Many counts were recorded for this clonotype. V is TRBV10-3 and J is TRBJ2-5; possible D gene TRBD1, 6 bases. V was clipped by 3 bases and J by 1 base, with 12 bases between them. This CDR3 is built from 15 residues. CDR1 is ENHRY and CDR2 is SYGVKD in the germline V gene. CDR3 amino acids: CAISDRTESQETQYF. DNA of the CDR3: TGTGCCATCAGTGACCGGACAGAGTCCCAAGAGACCCAGTACTTC.